The sequence of this T cell receptor beta chain was determined in a study of vaccination and CD4 T cells after COVID-19. Study at large: Collection of post-COVID samples occurred a median around 94 days after diagnosis, spanning a range of 35 to 161. Stimulation used overlapping spike peptides from SARS-CoV-2, HCoV-NL63, HCoV-OC43 and HCoV-229E.

The treatment is: roughly ten-day PBMC culture with coronavirus spike peptide pools or control peptides (ViraFEST assay). General study results and limits: Convalescent patients' vaccine-specific clones were spike mono-reactive in 304 of 307 cases.

This clonotype was observed a handful of times. What it binds is unknown. The study sequenced cultured CD4+ T cell DNA using the Oncomine TCR Beta short-read assay. MiXCR, applied by TCRdb to the PCR reads, yields one record per CDR3 protein. The top ten clones hold around 14% of a sample with approximately 15,000 distinct CDR3 sequences, roughly 51% of them seen once. The CDR3 is 16 amino acids. Germline CDR1 SGHTA, CDR2 FQGNSA. J was trimmed by 1 base and V by 0 bases; bases with no gene match: 4. The gene calls are TRBV7-2 and TRBJ1-2; TRBD1 aligns across 8 bases. This sequence originates from a human donor who had recovered from COVID-19. Sequencing input: CD4+ T cells from blood, cultured in vitro. CDR3 in DNA: TGTGCCAGCAGCTTAGCTTACACAGGGGGTAACTATGGCTACACCTTC. Translating it yields CASSLAYTGGNYGYTF.